One and the same sample provided the 12 T cell receptor beta chains below, sequenced in a study of cytomegalovirus exposure and HLA in healthy donors. The PCR made use of 60 Vbeta and 13 Jbeta primers. Repertoires were generated with immunoSEQ multiplex PCR, while TCRdb's copy carries only in-frame clones and drops some. The sample contains fewer than 150,000 clones, 75% to 80% of which appear only once. The source material was PBMCs. These receptors all come from a man between 18 and 29 years old in good health and CMV-seronegative.

The chain employs TRBV2 and TRBJ2-7; D might be TRBD2 (6 bases). CDR1 and CDR2 from the germline V gene are SNHLY and FYNNEI. This CDR3 has 11 residues. Trimming left V 8 bases short and J 7 bases short, with 12 bases between. Here the CDR3 reads CASGEGREQYF. As DNA, the CDR3 is TGTGCCAGCGGAGAGGGGAGGGAGCAGTACTTC.

The CDR3 spells CASSLGTSGMWETQYF. For the CDR3, the DNA is TGCGCCAGCAGCTTGGGGACTAGCGGGATGTGGGAGACCCAGTACTTC. This rearrangement joins TRBV5-1 to TRBJ2-5; 12 bases are shared with TRBD2. From germline, CDR1 is SGHRS and CDR2 YFSETQ. V trimming: 0 bases; J trimming: 5 bases; junction bases outside the gene matches: 5. CDR3 size: 16 residues.

The chain employs TRBV19 and TRBJ2-5, with a possible D match to TRBD1 (5 bases). Germline V gene sequence: CDR1 LNHDA, CDR2 SQIVND (reference sequence). V was cut by 3 bases and J by 2 bases, with 7 bases left in between. This CDR3 region has 13 residues. The CDR3 sequence is CASSMGLQETQYF. The CDR3 coding sequence is TGTGCCAGTAGTATGGGGCTACAAGAGACCCAGTACTTC.

This clone was seen more than once but under ten times. The chain carries TRBV9 and TRBJ2-1; 9 positions match TRBD2. The CDR3 is made up of 17 amino acids. Germline assignment: CDR1 SGDLS and CDR2 YYNGEE. Germline trimming cut 3 bases from V and 4 bases from J; bases unmatched to any gene: 11. This CDR3 reads CASSARGGTSGYNEQFF. The CDR3, as DNA: TGTGCCAGCAGCGCCCGGGGGGGAACTAGCGGGTACAATGAGCAGTTCTTC.

The V call is TRBV5-6, the J call TRBJ2-2, with 10 bases that match TRBD2. CDR1 is SGHDT and CDR2 is YYEEEE in the germline V gene. This CDR3 contains 17 residues. With 0 bases clipped from V and 5 bases from J, the junction kept 7 bases outside the gene matches. CDR3 DNA sequence: TGTGCCAGCAGCTTGGAGCGGGGGGGCCATTGGACCGGGGAGCTGTTTTTT. Amino acid sequence: CASSLERGGHWTGELFF.

The chain has TRBV11-1 and TRBJ2-2; 10 bases are a match to TRBD1. V lost 5 bases to trimming and J lost 7 bases; unmatched junction nucleotides: 7. Per germline, CDR1 SGHAT and CDR2 FQDESV (reference sequence). The CDR3 consists of 15 residues. Here the CDR3 reads CASSRQGATVGELFF. The CDR3, as DNA: TGTGCCAGCAGCCGACAGGGGGCGACGGTCGGGGAGCTGTTTTTT.

The rearrangement joins TRBV2 to TRBJ2-2; no definite D call. The CDR3 spans 15 residues. V was shortened by 4 bases and J by 7 bases, with 16 bases between the two germline ends. CDR1 is SNHLY, CDR2 FYNNEI, per germline. As DNA, the CDR3 is TGTGCCAGCAGTGTGGGCAGCCTTTCGGACGGGGAGCTGTTTTTT. Translated: CASSVGSLSDGELFF.

The CDR3 protein is CASSYGRWGPYEQYF. The DNA for the CDR3 is TGTGCCAGCAGTTACGGGCGATGGGGCCCCTACGAGCAGTACTTC. This chain links TRBV6-5 with TRBJ2-5, with TRBD1 as a possible D gene (5 bases). The DNA end is a closer match to TRBJ2-7, so the J assignment may be wrong. From germline, CDR1 is MNHEY and CDR2 SVGAGI. The CDR3 has 15 residues.

J is TRBJ2-1 and V is TRBV19, with a possible D match to TRBD2 (6 bases). The V end was cut by 5 bases, the J end by 7 bases, with 15 bases between. This CDR3 contains 14 residues. Per the germline V gene, CDR1 is LNHDA and CDR2 is SQIVND (reference sequence). The CDR3 DNA follows: TGTGCCAGTAGTTCCGGGAGAGCGCTAAATGAGCAGTTCTTC. It specifies CASSSGRALNEQFF. The variable domain in full, completed from reference TRBV19 and TRBJ2-1, reads DGGITQSPKYLFRKEGQNVTLSCEQNLNHDAMYWYRQDPGQGLRLIYYSQIVNDFQKGDIAEGYSVSREKKESFPLTVTSAQKNPTAFYLCASSSGRALNEQFFGPGTRLTVL.

The chain employs TRBV7-8 and TRBJ2-7; D call uncertain. Germline CDR1 reads SGHVS; CDR2 reads FQNEAQ. V was cut by 3 bases and J by 0 bases, with 9 bases left in between. The CDR3 consists of 14 residues. The CDR3 bases are TGTGCCAGCAGCTTCAACGGTCCCTCCTACGAGCAGTACTTC. It is translated as CASSFNGPSYEQYF.

The rearrangement uses TRBV7-9 and TRBJ2-1, with 8 nucleotides matching TRBD2. The CDR3 length is 16 residues. J was trimmed by 4 bases and V by 5 bases; bases with no gene match: 10. CDR1 and CDR2 (germline): SEHNR, FQNEAQ (reference sequence). CDR3 protein: CASSPQWAGGYNEQFF. CDR3 DNA: TGTGCCAGCAGCCCCCAGTGGGCGGGAGGTTACAATGAGCAGTTCTTC.

The V call is TRBV25-1, the J call TRBJ2-1; 12 bases agree with TRBD2. From germline, CDR1 is MGHDK and CDR2 SYGVNS. The CDR3 has 17 amino acids. J lost 1 base, V lost 2 bases, and 3 bases had no gene match. The CDR3 coding sequence is TGTGCCAGCAGTGAAGGAGGACTAGCGGGATCCTACAATGAGCAGTTCTTC. Residues: CASSEGGLAGSYNEQFF.